This T cell receptor (beta chain) appears in the sequencing data of a study of blood T cell repertoires in COVID-19. Overall study context: Spain, Italy and the United States supplied samples that represented acute and convalescent COVID-19. T cells, B-cell-depleted T cells, or PBMCs supplied cDNA or gDNA.

Germline CDR1 reads MNHEY; CDR2 reads SMNVEV (reference sequence). Losses at the gene ends were 1 base for V and 9 bases for J; bases not matched to a gene: 2. The CDR3 extends over 14 amino acids. In the authors' workflow: The assay estimated nucleated cells by amplifying reference gene primers. Produced via immunoSEQ multiplex PCR; TCRdb's table is partial and in-frame only. Clonal size and the V and J genes are those of that table, whereas D and trimming came from the DNA. The sample carries roughly 320,000 clones, 85% to 90% recorded once. The sequence was obtained from a man aged 65 to 85 with acute or convalescent COVID-19. The sequenced sample was peripheral blood. V usage is TRBV27 and J usage is TRBJ2-1, with 11 bases identical to TRBD2. For the CDR3, the DNA is TGTGCCAGCAGTTTATTAGCGGGAGGGGCTGAGCAGTTCTTC. It is translated as CASSLLAGGAEQFF.